A single sample gave rise to the 25 T cell receptor beta chains below, sequenced in a study of T cells during gluten challenge in celiac disease. Paired single-cell TRA and TRB sequences were amplified by three nested PCRs with multiplexed primers. TCRdb used MiXCR to reprocess the single-cell sequencing reads, holding one entry per CDR3 protein. The top ten clones hold 30% to 35% of a sample with 200 or so distinct CDR3 sequences, approximately 35% of them seen once. Sorted cells: tetramer+, CD3+, CD4+, CD45RA-, CD62L-, integrin beta7+. Specimen: gluten-specific CD4+ T cells sorted from blood using tetramers, collected at baseline or on day 6, 14 or 28 of gluten challenge (not recorded which). These receptors were taken from a female donor with celiac disease.

This clonotype is labeled hyperexpanded (1% or more). The chain has TRBV30 and TRBJ1-6, with D maybe TRBD1 (5 bases). Germline-derived CDR1 and CDR2 are GTSNPN and SVGIG (reference sequence). The CDR3 is made up of 14 amino acids. V gave up 0 bases and J gave up 6 bases, with 9 bases separating them. CDR3 in amino acids: CAWSVFDSNSPLHF. As DNA, the CDR3 is TGTGCCTGGAGTGTTTTTGACAGTAATTCACCCCTCCACTTT.

The gene calls are TRBV10-3 and TRBJ2-7; D is perhaps TRBD2 (6 bases). The germline V and J ends were trimmed by 4 bases and 6 bases, with 10 bases remaining between them. Germline loops: CDR1 ENHRY, CDR2 SYGVKD. This CDR3 is built from 12 residues. The CDR3 bases are TGTGCCATCAGTGTGGGACTCTCCGAGCAGTACTTC. Amino acid sequence: CAISVGLSEQYF.

This chain joins TRBV5-6 and TRBJ1-4, with TRBD1 identical over 7 bases. Germline CDR1 is SGHDT and CDR2 is YYEEEE. Unmatched junction bases numbered 18, after V lost 4 bases and J lost 6 bases. The CDR3 has 18 amino acids. CDR3 in DNA: TGTGCCAGCAGCCCGGCGGGTCGCCAGGCAGGGGGTTATGAAAAACTGTTTTTT. This sequence encodes CASSPAGRQAGGYEKLFF.

By share of the sample, this clonotype is large. The chain links TRBV20-1 to TRBJ2-3, with D perhaps matching TRBD1 or TRBD2 (5 bases each). Trimming took off 6 bases at V and 12 bases at J, with 22 bases between the two ends. Germline CDR1 reads DFQATT; CDR2 reads SNEGSKA (reference sequence). The CDR3 spans 13 residues. CDR3 protein: CSAPGAIGGFQYF. CDR3 in DNA: TGCAGTGCACCCGGGGCCATTGGGGGATTCCAGTATTTT.

The CDR3 DNA reads TGTGCCAGCAGCTTAGTGCCAGGAACTATCTATGGAAACACCATATATTTT. Encoded protein: CASSLVPGTIYGNTIYF. The chain combines TRBV7-2 with TRBJ1-3; D unclear. Between the trimmed V and J ends, which lost 1 base and 3 bases, there was a span of 16 bases. The CDR3 has 17 amino acids. Germline CDR1 and CDR2: SGHTA and FQGNSA.

This chain links TRBV18 with TRBJ1-1; D is undetermined. Germline CDR1 reads KGHSH; CDR2 reads LQKENI. This CDR3 region has 12 residues. V was shortened by 1 base and J by 4 bases, with 4 bases between the two germline ends. In DNA form, the CDR3 reads TGTGCCAGCTCACCACAGGGCACTGAAGCTTTCTTT. Protein: CASSPQGTEAFF.

The chain has TRBV29-1 and TRBJ2-5, with 7 bases fitting TRBD2. Trimming took 7 bases from V and 7 from J; bases not matched to a gene: 9. The germline V gene encodes CDR1 SQVTM and CDR2 ANQGSEA. The CDR3 contains 12 residues. CDR3 in DNA: TGCAGCGGGGGCGGCTGGGAGGGGACCCAGTACTTC. This translates into CSGGGWEGTQYF.

Within the sample, this clonotype is hyperexpanded. The chain links TRBV28 to TRBJ1-3; unclear D gene. V was cut by 3 bases and J by 8 bases, with 11 bases left in between. CDR1 and CDR2 (germline): MDHEN, SYDVKM. The CDR3 spans 13 residues. As DNA, the CDR3 is TGTGCCAGCAGTTTGAGGCCAGAGGACACCATATATTTT. Amino acids: CASSLRPEDTIYF.

This clonotype was detected a few times. This chain joins TRBV5-1 and TRBJ2-1; perhaps TRBD1 as D (5 bases). Germline V gene data show CDR1 as SGHRS and CDR2 as YFSETQ. The V gene lost 3 bases and the J gene lost 8 bases, with 9 bases spanning the gap. The CDR3 has 12 residues. CDR3 sequence (DNA): TGCGCCAGCAGCTCCACAGGAGATGAGCAGTTCTTC. As protein: CASSSTGDEQFF.

This rearrangement joins TRBV5-4 to TRBJ2-7; 8 nucleotides line up with TRBD2. The CDR3 contains 16 residues. Germline V lookup: CDR1 SGHNT, CDR2 YYREEE (reference sequence). V shed 1 base and J 3 bases; nucleotides not matched to a gene: 9. DNA of the CDR3: TGTGCCAGCAGCTTGTCCGGGGGGGGAACCTACTACGAGCAGTACTTC. As protein: CASSLSGGGTYYEQYF.

The gene calls are TRBV4-3 and TRBJ2-5, with no clear D. V shed 9 bases and J shed 0 bases, with 14 bases lying between them. Germline lookup yields CDR1 LGHNA and CDR2 YSLEER. CDR3 length equals 14 residues. The CDR3 region has the DNA TGCGCCAGTGCAGCCACCTTGTACCAAGAGACCCAGTACTTC. It translates to CASAATLYQETQYF.

V gene TRBV7-8 combines with J gene TRBJ2-2; D perhaps matches TRBD2 (6 bases). From germline, CDR1 is SGHVS and CDR2 FQNEAQ. This CDR3 is built from 17 residues. The V and J ends lost 0 bases and 0 bases respectively, with 11 bases between them. In DNA, the CDR3 is TGTGCCAGCAGCTTAGCCTTGGGGGAGGCGAACACCGGGGAGCTGTTTTTT. It translates to CASSLALGEANTGELFF.

This clonotype is large (0.1 to 1%). V gene TRBV28 combines with J gene TRBJ1-2; possibly TRBD1 for D (5 bases). V was cut by 2 bases and J by 6 bases, with 13 bases left in between. The length of the CDR3 is 14 residues. Germline V lookup: CDR1 MDHEN, CDR2 SYDVKM. DNA for the CDR3: TGTGCCAGCAGTTTACTCCAGGGTAGACATGGCTACACCTTC. This translates into CASSLLQGRHGYTF.

By frequency in the sample, this clonotype is hyperexpanded. This chain connects TRBV29-1 to TRBJ1-1, with 7 positions matching TRBD1. J lost 5 bases, V lost 4 bases, and 7 bases had no gene match. Germline assignment: CDR1 SQVTM and CDR2 ANQGSEA. The CDR3 covers 13 residues. The CDR3: CSVGAGGTTEAFF. DNA of the CDR3: TGCAGCGTTGGGGCAGGGGGTACTACTGAAGCTTTCTTT.

About this clonotype: The junction differs from germline at one of its ends, possibly a read error. V is TRBV20-1 and J is TRBJ1-2; D uncertain. The CDR3 has 13 residues. The germline gives CDR1 DFQATT, CDR2 SNEGSKA (reference sequence). This CDR3 is CSGRVSMLSGYTF. In DNA form, the CDR3 reads TGTAGTGGTAGAGTCAGCATGTTGAGTGGCTACACCTTC.

The chain carries TRBV20-1 and TRBJ2-1; D call uncertain. Looked up from germline, CDR1 is DFQATT and CDR2 is SNEGSKA (reference sequence). There are 11 residues in the CDR3. The germline V and J ends were trimmed by 2 bases and 6 bases, with 5 bases remaining between them. DNA of the CDR3: TGCAGTGCTAGACGGAGCAATGAGCAGTTCTTC. It yields the protein CSARRSNEQFF.

The chain combines TRBV11-2 with TRBJ1-4; possibly TRBD1 for D (5 bases). Trimming removed 6 bases from V and 3 bases from J, with 11 bases in between. Germline V gene data show CDR1 as SGHAT and CDR2 as FQNNGV. This CDR3 region has 14 residues. The CDR3: CASSWDASNEKLFF. CDR3 DNA sequence: TGTGCCAGCAGTTGGGACGCATCTAATGAAAAACTGTTTTTT.

This clonotype has more than one count but fewer than ten. The V call is TRBV2, the J call TRBJ2-1; the D is unclear. CDR1 SNHLY and CDR2 FYNNEI come from the germline V gene. The CDR3 is 12 residues long. Trimming left V 3 bases short and J 9 bases short, with 9 bases between. The CDR3 sequence is CASSEYGGEQFF. The CDR3 coding sequence is TGTGCCAGCAGTGAGTACGGCGGTGAGCAGTTCTTC.

This clonotype came up a few times. The chain combines TRBV7-2 with TRBJ1-4, with D perhaps TRBD1 (6 bases). With 3 bases removed from V and 8 bases from J, the gap between germline ends came to 10 bases. Germline CDR1 reads SGHTA; CDR2 reads FQGNSA. CDR3 length: 13 amino acids. The chain's CDR3 is CASSFIQGEKLFF. The DNA for the CDR3 is TGTGCCAGCAGCTTCATACAGGGCGAAAAACTGTTTTTT.

Relative to its sample, this clonotype is hyperexpanded. The chain uses TRBV30 and TRBJ2-2, with a possible D match to TRBD1 (6 bases). The V end was cut by 2 bases, the J end by 3 bases, with 13 bases between. This CDR3 comprises 15 residues. Germline V gene sequence: CDR1 GTSNPN, CDR2 SVGIG (reference sequence). The CDR3 here is CAWSPQGWDTGELFF. DNA for the CDR3: TGTGCCTGGAGTCCACAGGGTTGGGACACCGGGGAGCTGTTTTTT. The full variable domain, its missing parts supplied by reference TRBV30 and TRBJ2-2, is SQTIHQWPATLVQPVGSPLSLECTVEGTSNPNLYWYRQAAGRGLQLLFYSVGIGQISSEVPQNLSASRPQDRQFILSSKKLLLSDSGFYLCAWSPQGWDTGELFFGEGSRLTVL.

This clonotype was seen a few times. Here the CDR3 reads CASSYSLEGVQHF. The CDR3 DNA sequence: TGTGCCAGCAGTTACTCTCTGGAAGGGGTCCAGCATTTT. The J gene is TRBJ1-5, the V gene TRBV6-6, with D maybe TRBD1 (5 bases). The V gene's germline CDR1 is MNHNY and CDR2 SVGAGI (reference sequence). V gave up 0 bases and J gave up 12 bases, with 12 bases separating them. CDR3 size: 13 residues.

By its share, this clonotype is hyperexpanded (1% or more). The V and J genes are TRBV4-1 and TRBJ1-1; D remains unclear. The CDR3 has 14 amino acids. Germline V gene data show CDR1 as MGHRA and CDR2 as YSYEKL. Between the trimmed V and J ends, which lost 2 bases and 11 bases, there was a span of 18 bases. Written as DNA, the CDR3 is TGCGCCAGCAGCCAACCCACTTTCGGAGTAGAGGCTTTCTTT. Translating gives CASSQPTFGVEAFF.

This clonotype was detected a few times. The J gene is TRBJ2-7, the V gene TRBV19; D unclear. The CDR3 is 13 amino acids. The germline V gene has CDR1 LNHDA and CDR2 SQIVND (reference sequence). Deletions cut 3 bases from V and 2 bases from J, with 8 bases between. CDR3 nucleotides: TGTGCCAGTAGTATTGGGTGGACCTACGAGCAGTACTTC. This gives the protein CASSIGWTYEQYF. The full variable domain, with the rest looked up from reference TRBV19 and TRBJ2-7, is DGGITQSPKYLFRKEGQNVTLSCEQNLNHDAMYWYRQDPGQGLRLIYYSQIVNDFQKGDIAEGYSVSREKKESFPLTVTSAQKNPTAFYLCASSIGWTYEQYFGPGTRLTVT.

Sample share makes this clonotype large. V gene TRBV7-6 combines with J gene TRBJ2-1; the D gene is possibly TRBD1 (5 bases). V lost 4 bases and J 5 bases, leaving 9 bases between the germline ends. CDR1 is SGHVS and CDR2 is FNYEAQ in the germline V gene. The CDR3 covers 13 residues. The CDR3 DNA follows: TGTGCCAGCAGCTGGGGCAGCAACAATGAGCAGTTCTTC. This encodes CASSWGSNNEQFF.

This clonotype was counted between two and nine times. The chain combines TRBV5-1 with TRBJ2-3; the D gene could be TRBD1 or TRBD2 (5 bases each). From germline, CDR1 is SGHRS and CDR2 YFSETQ. V was trimmed by 5 bases and J by 0 bases, leaving 19 bases between them. The CDR3 extends over 17 amino acids. The CDR3 loop is CASSLTAGTFSTDTQYF. DNA for the CDR3: TGCGCCAGCAGTCTCACCGCCGGGACCTTCAGCACAGATACGCAGTATTTT.